The 6 T cell receptor beta chains in this list originate from one sample, sequenced in a study of blood T cells in healthy people across ages. Primed by a sample-barcoded 5' primer and a J-beta primer mix, a second PCR proceeded for about 6 to 12 cycles. Using its own MiXCR run on the 5' RACE reads, TCRdb lists one record per CDR3 protein. The sample consists of 600,000 or so distinct CDR3 sequences, about 28% of them appearing once. Sequenced: blood. The receptors originated from a woman over 75 in good health.

This clonotype has a single count. A much bigger clone sits one base away, suggesting this may be a read error. This chain connects TRBV4-3 to TRBJ1-2, with D uncertain. The germline V and J ends were trimmed by 0 bases and 3 bases, with 14 bases remaining between them. Germline CDR1 LGHNA, CDR2 YSLEER. The CDR3 totals 16 residues. In nucleotides, the CDR3 is TGCGCCAGCAGCCAAGATTGGGCTGTGGGGTACTATGGCTACACCTTC. Translated: CASSQDWAVGYYGYTF.

The CDR3, as DNA: TGCGCCAGCAGCTTCCTGGGTCTAGCGGGGGCGAGGACCAGCTCCTACAATGAGCAGTTCTTC. Its translation: CASSFLGLAGARTSSYNEQFF. J is TRBJ2-1 and V is TRBV5-1, with 10 bases matching TRBD2. The CDR3 covers 21 residues. The J segment lost 0 bases and the V segment lost 2 bases, leaving 17 bases of the junction unmatched. Per germline, CDR1 SGHRS and CDR2 YFSETQ.

The gene calls are TRBV30 and TRBJ2-4, with TRBD1 matching 8 bases. Near its end, the DNA agrees better with TRBJ2-7, so the J call may be wrong. The CDR3 runs to 15 residues. Germline assignment: CDR1 GTSNPN and CDR2 SVGIG (reference sequence). CDR3 DNA: TGTGCCTGGAGGACCCAGACAGGGGACACCTACGAGCAGTACTTC. Encoded protein: CAWRTQTGDTYEQYF.

The chain links TRBV7-6 to TRBJ2-5; D unresolved. This CDR3 spans 13 amino acids. The germline V gene has CDR1 SGHVS and CDR2 FNYEAQ. The V and J ends lost 5 bases and 2 bases respectively, with 9 bases between them. The CDR3 DNA is TGTGCCAGCAGCCAAGTTCCTCAAGAGACCCAGTACTTC. Residues: CASSQVPQETQYF.

In this sample, this clonotype turned up a few times. This clone may be a read error of a much larger clone one base away. This chain uses TRBV27 with TRBJ1-2; D is ambiguous. Germline V gene data show CDR1 as MNHEY and CDR2 as SMNVEV (reference sequence). The CDR3 is 15 residues long. The CDR3 DNA follows: TGTGCCAGCGGTTTATCCGGGATGTTCGGGAATGGCTACACCTTC. This codes for CASGLSGMFGNGYTF.

This clonotype occurred a few times. The chain is built from TRBV2 and TRBJ1-1; D perhaps matches TRBD1 (6 bases). Trimming stripped 2 bases from V and 4 bases from J, with 14 bases between. The length of the CDR3 is 15 residues. Germline CDR1 is SNHLY and CDR2 is FYNNEI. CDR3: CASSEFWGPGTEAFF. The DNA for the CDR3 is TGTGCCAGCAGTGAATTTTGGGGGCCGGGCACTGAAGCTTTCTTT.